This T cell receptor beta chain was retrieved from a study of blood T cells in healthy people across ages. For the second PCR, which ran for roughly 6 to 12 cycles, a sample-barcoded 5' primer and a J-beta primer mix were used. TCRdb analysed the 5' RACE reads with MiXCR anew, one entry per CDR3 protein. The sample shows roughly 860,000 distinct CDR3 sequences, roughly 60% of them seen only once. Deletions cut 3 bases from V and 3 bases from J, with 16 bases between. This CDR3 region has 16 residues. Germline lookup yields CDR1 MDHEN and CDR2 SYDVKM. This chain joins TRBV28 and TRBJ2-3; D gene uncertain. The material sequenced was blood. The receptor comes from a man aged 25 to 45 in good health. The CDR3, as DNA: TGTGCCAGCAGTTTGAGTTCGGTAACTGGAACAGATACGCAGTATTTT. Translated: CASSLSSVTGTDTQYF.